Sequencing of this T cell receptor beta chain was carried out in a study of technical replicates of blood from several donors. This CDR3 is 14 amino acids long. The ends lost 0 bases at V and 4 bases at J; junction bases unmatched: 2. Germline values: CDR1 SGHRS, CDR2 YFSETQ. This table comes from immunoSEQ multiplex PCR, and its TCRdb copy is limited to in-frame clones, with some not included. There are over 70,000 clones in the sample; over 90% occur only once, and 0.3% to 0.35% lies in the top ten. This TCR was recovered from a human donor in good health. The chain uses TRBV5-1 and TRBJ2-3, with 7 bases fitting TRBD2. The specimen sequenced was T cells isolated from PBMCs. Here the CDR3 reads CASSLELAADTQYF. The CDR3 nucleotides are TGCGCCAGCAGCTTGGAGCTAGCGGCAGATACGCAGTATTTT.